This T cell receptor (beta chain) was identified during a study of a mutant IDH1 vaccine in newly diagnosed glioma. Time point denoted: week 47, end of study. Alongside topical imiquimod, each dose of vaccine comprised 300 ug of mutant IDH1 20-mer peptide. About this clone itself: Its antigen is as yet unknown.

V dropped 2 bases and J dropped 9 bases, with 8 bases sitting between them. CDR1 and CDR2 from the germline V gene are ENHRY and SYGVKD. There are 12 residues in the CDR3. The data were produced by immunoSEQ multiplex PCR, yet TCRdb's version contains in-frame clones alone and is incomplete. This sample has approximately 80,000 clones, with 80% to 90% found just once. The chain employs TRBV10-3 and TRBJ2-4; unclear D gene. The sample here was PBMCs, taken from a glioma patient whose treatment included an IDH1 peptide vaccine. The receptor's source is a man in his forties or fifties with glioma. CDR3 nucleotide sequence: TGTGCCATCAGTGAGGGGTTTAGCATTCAGTACTTC. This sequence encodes CAISEGFSIQYF.